This TCR beta chain derives from a study of Ad26.COV2.S vaccination and SARS-CoV-2 variants (dated by TCRdb to about 2021). Concerning the study at large: Donors in the vaccine arm were drawn from COV1001, a multicentre, randomized, double-blind, placebo-controlled phase I-IIa trial testing Ad26.COV2.S in healthy adults. Trial participants were randomized into five groups of five, in which low-dose or high-dose Ad26.COV2.S was given once or twice, or placebo was given on both occasions. A total of approximately 30 samples were included in the TCR-sequenced set, comprising 19 Ad26.COV2.S vaccine recipients, 5 placebo recipients and 8 SARS-CoV-2 convalescent individuals. Blinding of investigators to trial group allocation was maintained during experiments and outcome assessment. Ad26.COV2.S was administered intramuscularly at a dose of 5x10^10 or 1x10^11 viral particles, either as one shot or as two shots given 56 days apart. TCRbeta repertoire sequencing served as the tool for gauging how specific and how broad the SARS-CoV-2-reactive T cell receptors were following Ad26.COV2.S vaccination. General conclusions and limits of the study: The study was not powered to compare responses between vaccine doses or regimens. Compared with placebo recipients, Ad26.COV2.S recipients showed higher spike-specific TCR breadth (P = 0.0014). Vaccine and placebo recipients had similar non-spike TCR breadth, a finding consistent with the vaccine containing only spike. It was noted by the authors that total T cell responses may have been underestimated by the TCR breadth and depth analyses. After vaccination, spike-specific CD8+ and CD4+ T cell responses were reported to show substantial breadth.

Looking up the germline V gene (reference sequence) yields CDR1 LGHDT and CDR2 YNNKEL. The CDR3 has 13 amino acids, counting the end cysteine and phenylalanine. Here the CDR3 DNA is all that survives: 39 bases in frame from base 1. V sheds 0 bases and J sheds 7 bases, leaving 7 bases between their ends. What this sample's treatment or condition label stands for: roughly 20 received Ad26.COV2.S at low or high dose, single or two shots; 5 received placebo; per-sample allocation not given. Repertoires of vaccine and placebo recipients were sequenced from samples collected on day 63 after the first injection. Cohort 1b enrolled roughly 25 adults aged 18-55 years at a single site in Boston, USA, between 29 July and 7 August 2020. Ad26.COV2.S was a replication-incompetent adenovirus type 26 vector expressing a prefusion-stabilized SARS-CoV-2 spike protein from the original Wuhan strain. TCRbeta CDR3 regions were sequenced with the immunoSEQ Assay. After extraction, genomic DNA underwent amplification by bias-controlled multiplex PCR, followed by high-throughput sequencing. In the paper's pipeline: To quantify the absolute abundance of every unique TCRbeta CDR3 region, sequences were collapsed and filtered. Usable DNA was measured by amplifying reference genes present in all nucleated cells, and TCRbeta template counts were normalized to that usable DNA to estimate T cell fraction. Repertoire TCRs were annotated as SARS-CoV-2-specific when V gene, CDR3 amino acid sequence and J gene were exactly matched to a known reactive TCR set. MIRA supplied the reference SARS-CoV-2 TCR set, which was filtered for enrichment in COVID-19-positive ImmuneCODE repertoires so that public or cross-reactive TCRs were removed. Drawing on the MIRA antigens, annotated TCRs were analysed further at the level of specific ORF or position within ORF. Breadth was defined as annotated unique rearrangements over total unique productive rearrangements; depth was the summed frequency of those rearrangements. TCR breadth was compared between groups using two-sided Wilcoxon rank-sum tests. Held by TCRdb, this immuneACCESS table contains in-frame sequences only and omits some clones. Under half of the omission traces to an unresolved V gene where checked; the cause of the rest is unknown. The V and J calls and clone size are taken from that table; D and trimming were inferred from the DNA. The sample has roughly 700,000 clones on record, roughly 90% of them singletons. The top ten clonotypes cover approximately 1.5% of the sample.

A word on this clone: What antigen it recognizes has not been identified. It has no much larger one-base neighbor in the sample; base qualities were not kept. Different DNA sequences within this sample yield the same CDR3.

The clonotype originates from a person aged 18 to 59 who received the Ad26.COV2.S COVID-19 vaccine or a placebo. The material sequenced was peripheral blood, taken in a trial of Ad26.COV2.S vaccine versus placebo. The chain employs TRBV3-1 (or the pseudogene TRBV3-2) and TRBJ1-5; the D gene cannot be named for sure. The CDR3 is CASSQEGRQPQHF. DNA sequence: TGTGCCAGCAGCCAAGAAGGCAGGCAGCCCCAGCATTTT.